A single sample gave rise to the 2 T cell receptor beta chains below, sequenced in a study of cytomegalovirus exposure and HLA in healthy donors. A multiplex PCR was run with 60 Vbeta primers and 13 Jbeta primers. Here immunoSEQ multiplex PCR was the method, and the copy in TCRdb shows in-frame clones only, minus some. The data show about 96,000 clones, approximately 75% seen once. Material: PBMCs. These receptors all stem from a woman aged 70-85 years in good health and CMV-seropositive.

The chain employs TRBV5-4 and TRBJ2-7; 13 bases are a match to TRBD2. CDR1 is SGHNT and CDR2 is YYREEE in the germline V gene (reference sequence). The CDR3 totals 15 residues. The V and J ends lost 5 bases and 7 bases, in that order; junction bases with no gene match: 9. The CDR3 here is CASSFAGTSGNEQYF. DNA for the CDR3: TGTGCCAGCAGTTTTGCCGGGACTAGCGGGAATGAGCAGTACTTC.

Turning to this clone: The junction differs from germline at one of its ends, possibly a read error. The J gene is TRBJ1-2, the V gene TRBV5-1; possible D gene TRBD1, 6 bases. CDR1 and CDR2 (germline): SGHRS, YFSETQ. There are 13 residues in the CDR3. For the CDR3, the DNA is TGCGCCAGCAGCTTGGACGGACAGACCCCAATCGCCTTC. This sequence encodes CASSLDGQTPIAF.